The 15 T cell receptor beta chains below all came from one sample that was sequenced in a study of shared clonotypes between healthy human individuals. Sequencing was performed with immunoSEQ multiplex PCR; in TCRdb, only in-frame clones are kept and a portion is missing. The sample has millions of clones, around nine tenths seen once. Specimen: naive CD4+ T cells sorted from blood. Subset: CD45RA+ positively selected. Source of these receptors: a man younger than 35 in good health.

The CDR3 reads CASTLLGTGANEKLFF. In DNA, the CDR3 is TGCGCCAGCACTTTGCTAGGGACAGGCGCAAATGAAAAACTGTTTTTT. The rearrangement joins TRBV5-1 to TRBJ1-4, with TRBD1 matching over 8 bases. V trimming: 6 bases; J trimming: 5 bases; junction bases outside the gene matches: 12. Germline CDR1 reads SGHRS; CDR2 reads YFSETQ. The CDR3 covers 16 residues.

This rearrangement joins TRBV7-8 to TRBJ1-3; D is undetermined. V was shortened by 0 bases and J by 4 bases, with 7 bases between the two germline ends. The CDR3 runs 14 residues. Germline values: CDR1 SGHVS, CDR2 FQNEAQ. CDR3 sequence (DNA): TGTGCCAGCAGCTTAGCTACCGAGGGAAACACCATATATTTT. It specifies CASSLATEGNTIYF. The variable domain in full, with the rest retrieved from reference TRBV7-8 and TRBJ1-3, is GAGVSQSPRYKVAKRGQDVALRCDPISGHVSLFWYQQALGQGPEFLTYFQNEAQLDKSGLPSDRFFAERPEGSVSTLKIQRTQQEDSAVYLCASSLATEGNTIYFGEGSWLTVV.

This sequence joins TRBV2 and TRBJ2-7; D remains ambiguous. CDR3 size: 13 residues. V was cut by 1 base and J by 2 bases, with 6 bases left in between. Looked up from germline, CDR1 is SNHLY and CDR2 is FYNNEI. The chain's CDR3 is CASSEGGPYEQYF. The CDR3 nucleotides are TGTGCCAGCAGTGAAGGGGGTCCCTACGAGCAGTACTTC.

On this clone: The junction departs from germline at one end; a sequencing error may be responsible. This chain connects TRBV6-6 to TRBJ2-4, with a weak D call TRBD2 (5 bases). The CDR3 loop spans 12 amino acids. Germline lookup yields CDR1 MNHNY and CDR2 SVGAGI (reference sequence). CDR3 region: CASSSQSGLSFF. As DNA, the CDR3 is TGTGCCAGCAGTTCCCAGTCCGGACTGAGTTTCTTC.

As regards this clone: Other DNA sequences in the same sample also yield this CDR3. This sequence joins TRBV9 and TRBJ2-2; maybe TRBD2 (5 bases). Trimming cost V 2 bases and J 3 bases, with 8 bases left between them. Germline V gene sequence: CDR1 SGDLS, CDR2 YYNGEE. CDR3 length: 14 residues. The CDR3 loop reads CASSVLADTGELFF. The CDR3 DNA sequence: TGTGCCAGCAGCGTTCTAGCAGACACCGGGGAGCTGTTTTTT.

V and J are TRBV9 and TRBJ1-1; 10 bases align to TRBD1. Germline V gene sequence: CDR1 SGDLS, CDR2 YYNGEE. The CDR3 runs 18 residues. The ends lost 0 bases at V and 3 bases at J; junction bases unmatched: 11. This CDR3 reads CASSVAPSLGTGDTEAFF. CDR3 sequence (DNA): TGTGCCAGCAGCGTAGCACCCTCCTTGGGGACAGGGGACACTGAAGCTTTCTTT.

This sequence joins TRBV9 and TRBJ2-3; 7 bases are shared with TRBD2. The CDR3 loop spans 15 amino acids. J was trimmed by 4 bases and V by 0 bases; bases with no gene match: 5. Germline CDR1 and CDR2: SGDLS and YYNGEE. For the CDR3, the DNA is TGTGCCAGCAGCGTAGGGGACTATACGGCAGATACGCAGTATTTT. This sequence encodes CASSVGDYTADTQYF.

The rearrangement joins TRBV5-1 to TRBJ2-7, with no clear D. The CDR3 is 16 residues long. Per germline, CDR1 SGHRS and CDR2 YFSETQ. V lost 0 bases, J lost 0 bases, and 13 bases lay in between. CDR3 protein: CASSLAAESHSYEQYF. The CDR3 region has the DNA TGCGCCAGCAGCTTGGCCGCAGAATCACACTCCTACGAGCAGTACTTC.

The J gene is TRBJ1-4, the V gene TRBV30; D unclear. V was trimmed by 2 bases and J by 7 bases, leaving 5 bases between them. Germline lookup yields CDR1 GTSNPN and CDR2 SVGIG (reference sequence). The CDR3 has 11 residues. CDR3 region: CAWSLVEKLFF. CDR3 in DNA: TGTGCCTGGAGTTTAGTTGAAAAACTGTTTTTT.

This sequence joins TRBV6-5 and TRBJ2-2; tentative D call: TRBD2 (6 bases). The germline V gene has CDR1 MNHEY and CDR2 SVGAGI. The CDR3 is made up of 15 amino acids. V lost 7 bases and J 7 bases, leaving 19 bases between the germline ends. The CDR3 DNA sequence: TGTGCCAGCACTAGTTTGTGGCGGGAACACGGGGAGCTGTTTTTT. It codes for CASTSLWREHGELFF.

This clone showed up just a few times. In nucleotides, the CDR3 is TGCGCCAGCAGCCAGAGCGGACAGGCGACTAATTCACCCCTCCACTTT. Its protein product is CASSQSGQATNSPLHF. V and J are TRBV4-1 and TRBJ1-6, with TRBD1 identical over 7 bases. This CDR3 spans 16 amino acids. V shed 3 bases, J shed 6 bases, and the junction held 8 bases outside the gene matches. From germline, CDR1 is MGHRA and CDR2 YSYEKL.

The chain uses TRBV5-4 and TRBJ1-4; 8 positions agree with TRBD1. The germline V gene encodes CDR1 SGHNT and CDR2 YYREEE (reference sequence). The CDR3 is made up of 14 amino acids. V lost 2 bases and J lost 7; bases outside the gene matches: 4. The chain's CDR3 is CASSLRDRGEKLFF. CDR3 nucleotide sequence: TGTGCCAGCAGCTTAAGAGACAGGGGTGAAAAACTGTTTTTT.

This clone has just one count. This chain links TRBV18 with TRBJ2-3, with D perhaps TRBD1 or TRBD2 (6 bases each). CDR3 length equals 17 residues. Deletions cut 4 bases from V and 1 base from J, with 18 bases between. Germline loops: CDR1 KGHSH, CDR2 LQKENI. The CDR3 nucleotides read TGTGCCAGCTCACTCGGGGGCGGACCGGGAGGCACAGATACGCAGTATTTT. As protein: CASSLGGGPGGTDTQYF. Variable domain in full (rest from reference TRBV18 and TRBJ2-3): NAGVMQNPRHLVRRRGQEARLRCSPMKGHSHVYWYRQLPEEGLKFMVYLQKENIIDESGMPKERFSAEFPKEGPSILRIQQVVRGDSAAYFCASSLGGGPGGTDTQYFGPGTRLTVL.

CDR3 coding DNA: TGTGCCAGCAGCTTCGTACGGACAGGGGCCAATGAGCAGTTCTTC. Its protein product is CASSFVRTGANEQFF. V usage is TRBV13 and J usage is TRBJ2-1, with 9 bases that match TRBD1. Germline-derived CDR1 and CDR2 are PRHDT and FYEKMQ (reference sequence). With V trimmed by 3 bases and J by 6 bases, 6 bases remained unmatched. This CDR3 is 15 amino acids long. Complete variable domain (other parts from reference TRBV13 and TRBJ2-1): AAGVIQSPRHLIKEKRETATLKCYPIPRHDTVYWYQQGPGQDPQFLISFYEKMQSDKGSIPDRFSAQQFSDYHSELNMSSLELGDSALYFCASSFVRTGANEQFFGPGTRLTVL.

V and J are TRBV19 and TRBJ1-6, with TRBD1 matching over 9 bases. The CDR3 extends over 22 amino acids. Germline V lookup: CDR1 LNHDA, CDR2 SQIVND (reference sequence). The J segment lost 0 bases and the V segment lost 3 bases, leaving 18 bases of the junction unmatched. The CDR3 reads CASSIFGVLRQGGSSYNSPLHF. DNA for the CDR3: TGTGCCAGTAGTATTTTCGGTGTTCTACGACAGGGGGGGAGCTCCTATAATTCACCCCTCCACTTT.